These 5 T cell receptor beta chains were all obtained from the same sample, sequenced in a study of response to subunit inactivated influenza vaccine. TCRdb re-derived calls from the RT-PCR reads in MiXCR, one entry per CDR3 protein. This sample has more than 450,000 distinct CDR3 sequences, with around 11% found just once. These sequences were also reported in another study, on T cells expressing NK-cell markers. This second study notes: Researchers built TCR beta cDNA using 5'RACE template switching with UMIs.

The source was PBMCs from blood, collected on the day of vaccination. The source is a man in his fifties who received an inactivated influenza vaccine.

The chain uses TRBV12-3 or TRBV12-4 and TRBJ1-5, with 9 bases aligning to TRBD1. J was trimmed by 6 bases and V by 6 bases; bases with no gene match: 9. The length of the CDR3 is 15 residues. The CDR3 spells CASSRGTGYGQPQHF. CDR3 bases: TGTGCCAGCAGCCGCGGGACAGGGTACGGTCAGCCCCAGCATTTT.

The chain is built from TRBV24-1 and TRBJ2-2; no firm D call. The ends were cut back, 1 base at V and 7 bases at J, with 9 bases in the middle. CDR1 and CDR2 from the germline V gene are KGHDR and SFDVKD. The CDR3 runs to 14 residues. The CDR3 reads CATSDLLGSGELFF. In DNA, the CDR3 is TGTGCCACCAGTGATTTATTGGGCAGCGGGGAGCTGTTTTTT.

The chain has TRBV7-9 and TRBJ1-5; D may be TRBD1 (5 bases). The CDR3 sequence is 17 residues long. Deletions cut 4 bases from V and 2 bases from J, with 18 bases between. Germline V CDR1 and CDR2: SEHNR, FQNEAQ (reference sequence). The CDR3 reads CASSWGSGLGGNQPQHF. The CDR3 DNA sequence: TGTGCCAGCAGCTGGGGATCCGGGTTGGGGGGCAATCAGCCCCAGCATTTT.

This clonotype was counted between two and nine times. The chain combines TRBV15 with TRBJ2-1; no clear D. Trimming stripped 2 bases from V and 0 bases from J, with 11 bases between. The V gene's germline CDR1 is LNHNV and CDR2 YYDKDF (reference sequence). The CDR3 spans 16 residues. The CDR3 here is CATSRSLDSSYNEQFF. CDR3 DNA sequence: TGTGCCACCAGCAGATCCCTAGATAGCTCCTACAATGAGCAGTTCTTC.

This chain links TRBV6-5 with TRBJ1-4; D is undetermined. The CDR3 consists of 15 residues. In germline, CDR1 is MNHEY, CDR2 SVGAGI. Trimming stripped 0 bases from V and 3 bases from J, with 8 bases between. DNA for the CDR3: TGTGCCAGCAGTTACTCAGGCCCGTCTAATGAAAAACTGTTTTTT. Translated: CASSYSGPSNEKLFF.